The entry that follows covers one T cell receptor beta chain sequence. This clone has just a few counts. No cognate antigen has been identified for it. It has no much larger one-base neighbor in the sample; base qualities were not kept. Each donor gave one peripheral blood draw, about 110 mL on average, collected into heparinised tubes. Naive, central memory, regulatory and stem cell-like memory CD4+ T cells were sorted on a BD FACSAria II using a panel including CD45RO, CCR7, CD25, CD127, CD95 and CD27. Every sorted population had a purity above 95%. Right away, PBMCs were isolated by Lymphoprep density gradient centrifugation and were stained directly, with no culture step. So that batch effects would be minimized, each experiment stained and sorted samples in pairs, pairing one healthy donor with one patient. These data come from a study of beta chain features in type 1 diabetes (dated by TCRdb to the late 2010s). Background for the entire study: Mean age, gender distribution, total cell number and subset yield did not differ between patients and healthy donors. Across all samples, 107,917,701 sorted cells were examined, and cell number per subset correlated strongly with RNA yield. The study compared the TCRB repertoires of sorted circulating CD4+ T cell subsets in recently diagnosed type 1 diabetes patients with those in matched healthy donors. Naive and central memory subsets were obtained from all 28 donors, but regulatory and stem cell-like memory subsets were isolated from only 8 patients and roughly 8 healthy donors.

The entire amount of isolated RNA was reverse transcribed using the High Capacity cDNA Reverse Transcription Kit, so the sequenced TCRB transcripts were expressed ones. Deep immunoSEQ sequencing was performed on naive, central memory and regulatory T cell samples, with an average of roughly 3.6 million total reads per sample. Sorted cells were lysed in RLT buffer, and RNA was extracted using DNase-treated RNeasy Micro or Mini kits according to cell number. To prevent cross-contamination, every cell subset was processed on its own, while patient and healthy donor samples were processed together. TCRB sequences were amplified from cDNA with the immunoSEQ multiplex PCR, producing 87-bp fragments spanning the CDR3 region. Amplicons were sequenced on the Illumina HiSeq platform. The authors processed their data as follows. PCR bias was corrected computationally using synthetic template baselines, and reads within Hamming distance 2 were collapsed, with unmergeable singletons discarded. Reads were aligned against IMGT so that V, D and J genes, CDR3 length and insertions or deletions at six rearrangement sites could be assigned. Within each subset, clonotype counts were normalized to sorted cell number, and only after that were true diversity and Gini coefficients computed with the tcR R package. Repertoire sharing was quantified using the overlap coefficient calculated on TCRB nucleotide sequences. Out-of-frame TCRB sequences from naive cells were analyzed as a proxy for the pre-selection repertoire. TCRdb provides this immuneACCESS table in a form limited to in-frame rearrangements. Some clones are lacking; in checked studies, under half of them reflect an unresolved V gene, and why the rest are absent is not known. That table furnishes V, J and clone size, whereas the DNA furnished D and trimming. For this sample the table gives under 250,000 clones, of which about 15% were detected only once. 0.019% of the sample belongs to the ten largest clones.

Beyond this particular receptor, the publication reports: Naive, central memory and regulatory TCRB repertoires appeared to be more alike among patients than among healthy donors. Shorter templates might have been favored by PCR, but patient and control samples were amplified and corrected together, so both groups would have been affected equally by any skew. A moderate but significant shortening of TCRB CDR3 length was observed in type 1 diabetes patients in all four CD4+ subsets. Patients with type 1 diabetes made fewer insertions and deleted more nucleotides at VDJ recombination sites, implying thymic rearrangement abnormalities. Because cDNA was sequenced instead of genomic DNA, highly expressing activated cells could be over-represented, though the groups showed no difference in activation or CD3 levels. Only small numbers of individuals were included in the HLA sub-analyses, which left unresolved whether HLA type had any influence on TCRB rearrangement.

This TCR was recovered from a man aged 25 to 40 with type 1 diabetes. The sequencing sample was made of naive CD4+ T cells from blood. The meaning of the sample's cell subset or site label: true naive CD4+ T cells.

The DNA reads as follows: TGTGCCAGCAGTCAGCGACAGGGAACTGAAGCTTTCTTT. It specifies CASSQRQGTEAFF. The rearranged segments are TRBV6-6 and TRBJ1-1, with 7 bases matching TRBD1. For this chain, trimming is 5 bases at the V end and 5 bases at the J end, and the number of junction bases without a gene match is 5. The CDR3, from cysteine to phenylalanine, totals 13 residues. The read is trimmed to its CDR3 DNA, 39 bases read in frame from base 1. From a lookup of the germline V gene (reference sequence), CDR1 and CDR2 are MNHNY and SVGAGI.